One and the same sample provided the 17 T cell receptor beta chains below, sequenced in a study of metastatic and nonmetastatic thyroid tumors. TCRdb called clones again from the PCR reads with MiXCR. In the table there are about 40,000 clones, approximately 17% of which are singletons. No patient had received any treatment before thyroid surgery. The sequenced material came from tumor tissue. The receptor set was obtained from a female donor with papillary thyroid cancer or a benign thyroid nodule (not recorded which). Some clones in this sample may be carry-over from other donors' samples.

This clone was seen only a few times. A much larger clone lies one base from this, so it may be a read error. Other DNA sequences in this sample translate to the same CDR3. CDR3 DNA: TGTGCCAGCAGCTCGAGCGGGAGGTACACCTATGAGCAGTACTTC. Translating gives CASSSSGRYTYEQYF. The chain couples TRBV5-6 to TRBJ2-7, with 9 bases identical to TRBD2. Looked up from germline, CDR1 is SGHDT and CDR2 is YYEEEE. This CDR3 has 15 residues.

The count of this clone is one. This sequence may be a read error, since a much larger clone differs from it by one base. This same CDR3 is encoded by further DNA sequences in the sample. The V gene is TRBV19, the J gene TRBJ1-1, with a possible D match to TRBD1 (5 bases). Germline CDR1 LNHDA, CDR2 SQIVND (reference sequence). The CDR3 is 16 amino acids. In DNA, the CDR3 is TGTGCCTGTAGTGCCCTACGGCCCGGGGCGAACACTGAAGCTTTCTTT. Translated: CACSALRPGANTEAFF.

A single count supports this clone. With a much larger clone just one base away, this may be a read error. V and J are TRBV20-1 and TRBJ2-2, with a possible D match to TRBD2 (6 bases). Germline V gene lookup returns CDR1 DFQATT and CDR2 SNEGSKA (reference sequence). CDR3 length: 15 amino acids. CDR3: CSAGDSTRRTGELFF. The CDR3 DNA reads as TGCAGTGCTGGAGATTCGACTAGGCGAACCGGGGAGCTGTTTTTT.

The sample holds many counts of this clone. In the same sample, other DNA sequences code for this CDR3. The genes are TRBV27 and TRBJ2-1; perhaps TRBD1 as D (5 bases). Deletions cut 8 bases from V and 12 bases from J, with 20 bases between. Looked up from germline, CDR1 is MNHEY and CDR2 is SMNVEV (reference sequence). This CDR3 is built from 13 residues. The CDR3 coding sequence is TGTGCCAGCTCGGGTCGGACGAAAGGGGTGCAGTTCTTC. Its translation is CASSGRTKGVQFF.

Comments on this clone: A much larger clone is a single base away; this may be a read error. This CDR3 is missing its conserved last phenylalanine or tryptophan, likely due to a read error. This chain connects TRBV29-1 to TRBJ2-1; 7 bases fit TRBD2. The CDR3 sequence is 15 residues long. The V gene's germline CDR1 is SQVTM and CDR2 ANQGSEA. After removal of 6 bases from V and 0 bases from J, the junction contained 8 bases not matched to a gene. The CDR3 nucleotides read TGCAGCGTGCAACTAGCGACGAGCTCCTACAATGAGCAGTTCCTC. Translating gives CSVQLATSSYNEQFL.

Ten or more counts support this clone. V gene TRBV11-1 combines with J gene TRBJ2-2, with 11 bases aligning to TRBD1. V shed 5 bases and J 5 bases; nucleotides not matched to a gene: 7. This CDR3 contains 16 residues. Germline CDR1 and CDR2: SGHAT and FQDESV (reference sequence). DNA of the CDR3: TGTGCCAGCAGCCCAGGGGGGACAGGGGGAACCGGGGAGCTGTTTTTT. This gives the protein CASSPGGTGGTGELFF.

In its sample, this clone was seen many times. The chain links TRBV7-2 to TRBJ1-1, with a weak D call TRBD1 (5 bases). The CDR3 is 14 amino acids. Trimming stripped 4 bases from V and 4 bases from J, with 13 bases between. Germline V gene data show CDR1 as SGHTA and CDR2 as FQGNSA. In DNA, the CDR3 is TGTGCCAGCAGCTCGCAGGGTCGGGGCACTGAAGCTTTCTTT. Protein product: CASSSQGRGTEAFF. The complete variable domain, with remaining parts taken from reference TRBV7-2 and TRBJ1-1, reads GAGVSQSPSNKVTEKGKDVELRCDPISGHTALYWYRQSLGQGLEFLIYFQGNSAPDKSGLPSDRFSAERTGGSVSTLTIQRTQQEDSAVYLCASSSQGRGTEAFFGQGTRLTVV.

This clone was found many times. The J gene is TRBJ1-5, the V gene TRBV30; the D is unclear. V dropped 0 bases and J dropped 4 bases, with 10 bases sitting between them. The CDR3 has 14 amino acids. Per germline, CDR1 GTSNPN and CDR2 SVGIG (reference sequence). CDR3 nucleotide sequence: TGTGCCTGGAGTGTAGGTGTTGCAAATCAGCCCCAGCATTTT. As protein: CAWSVGVANQPQHF.

The rearrangement uses TRBV28 and TRBJ1-5; unclear D gene. Per the germline V gene, CDR1 is MDHEN and CDR2 is SYDVKM. CDR3 length: 15 residues. Trimming left V 2 bases short and J 0 bases short, with 8 bases between. The DNA for the CDR3 is TGTGCCAGCAGTTTAGCAGGAGTTAGCAATCAGCCCCAGCATTTT. It encodes CASSLAGVSNQPQHF.

As for this clone: A much larger clone differs from this one at a single base, so this may be a read error. Additional DNA sequences in this sample encode the identical CDR3. This chain connects TRBV19 to TRBJ1-4, with TRBD1 matching 7 bases. The CDR3 has 13 residues. Germline CDR1 and CDR2: LNHDA and SQIVND (reference sequence). The CDR3 spells CASKDRAGEKLFF. CDR3 bases: TGTGCCAGCAAAGACAGGGCAGGTGAAAAACTGTTCTTT.

The table lists this clone with many counts. Within the sample, other DNA sequences also encode this same CDR3. The CDR3 loop is CASSLEPTTSGGPTYEQYF. CDR3 sequence (DNA): TGTGCCAGCAGCTTAGAGCCCACTACTAGCGGGGGGCCCACCTACGAGCAGTACTTC. The rearrangement links TRBV11-2 to TRBJ2-7, with 12 bases that match TRBD2. The J segment lost 2 bases and the V segment lost 0 bases, leaving 11 bases of the junction unmatched. Germline-derived CDR1 and CDR2 are SGHAT and FQNNGV. This CDR3 comprises 19 residues.

This rearrangement joins TRBV6-1 to TRBJ2-2; TRBD1 might be the D (7 bases). The CDR3 loop spans 15 amino acids. Trimming cost V 7 bases and J 6 bases, with 18 bases left between them. CDR1 is MNHNS and CDR2 is SASEGT in the germline V gene. DNA of the CDR3: TGTGCCAGCACCCGACAGGGAGGTTTACCCGGGGAGCTGTTTTTT. This encodes CASTRQGGLPGELFF.

This chain's CDR3 is CASGLVLVPIPKGYNEQFF. CDR3 DNA: TGTGCTAGTGGTTTGGTACTAGTCCCTATACCGAAAGGCTACAATGAGCAGTTCTTC. This rearrangement joins TRBV12-5 to TRBJ2-1; perhaps TRBD2 as D (5 bases). The CDR3 runs to 19 residues. Trimming took off 0 bases at V and 3 bases at J, with 21 bases between the two ends. The germline V gene encodes CDR1 LGHNT and CDR2 FRNRAP.

The chain employs TRBV28 and TRBJ1-5; 7 bases match TRBD1. Germline CDR1 MDHEN, CDR2 SYDVKM. V shed 5 bases and J 6 bases; nucleotides not matched to a gene: 10. The CDR3 runs to 15 residues. DNA of the CDR3: TGTGCCAGCAGTCCCACCCGGACAGGTCGTCAGCCCCAGCATTTT. Translating it yields CASSPTRTGRQPQHF.

This clone was observed many times. The chain carries TRBV2 and TRBJ1-1, with unresolved D. Germline CDR1 reads SNHLY; CDR2 reads FYNNEI. Trimming left V 0 bases short and J 1 base short, with 9 bases between. CDR3 length equals 15 residues. In DNA form, the CDR3 reads TGTGCCAGCAGTGAAGCGCGGGTTGGGAACACTGAAGCTTTCTTT. Its protein product is CASSEARVGNTEAFF.

On this clone itself: A much larger clone differs from this one at a single base, so this may be a read error. This rearrangement joins TRBV4-1 to TRBJ2-4; TRBD1 aligns across 10 bases. CDR3 size: 13 residues. Germline loops: CDR1 MGHRA, CDR2 YSYEKL. CDR3 protein: CASKETGGAVLWF. CDR3 DNA sequence: TGCGCCAGCAAGGAGACAGGGGGCGCGGTGTTGTGGTTC.

The chain combines TRBV11-2 with TRBJ1-4, with 11 bases fitting TRBD1. The germline V gene has CDR1 SGHAT and CDR2 FQNNGV. The CDR3 is made up of 20 amino acids. Trimming took 5 bases from V and 5 from J; bases not matched to a gene: 19. The CDR3 DNA reads TGTGCCAGCAGCCCAGTGAGCCCGGGACAGGGGGGTCGTTGGAATGAAAAACTGTTTTTT. It yields the protein CASSPVSPGQGGRWNEKLFF.